This TCR beta chain came from a study of T cell responses to AZD1222 COVID-19 vaccine. Study outcomes and limitations: Rises in breadth and depth of Spike-specific TCRs came after two AZD1222 doses. No repertoire was sampled before or during the peak T cell response, only after it. The study identified only five to seven AZD1222 recipients as seropositive at baseline. Clonal diversity was possibly underestimated, and the donors were mostly white British, with more females.

To note about this clone: The antigen is undetermined.

This CDR3 spans 16 amino acids. Germline-derived CDR1 and CDR2 are SEHNR and FQNEAQ (reference sequence). Trimming cost V 2 bases and J 5 bases, with 15 bases left between them. TCRdb's copy holds only in-frame clones and misses some; the assay was immunoSEQ multiplex PCR. The sample yields about 150,000 clones, about nine tenths seen once. The specimen comprised peripheral blood, sampled on day 0 of AZD1222 vaccination. The TCR was taken from an adult in good health. This chain uses TRBV7-9 with TRBJ1-4; TRBD1 might be the D (6 bases). The CDR3 here is CASSLSGRDTNEKLFF. CDR3 nucleotides: TGTGCCAGCAGCTTAAGTGGCCGGGACACAAATGAAAAACTGTTTTTT.